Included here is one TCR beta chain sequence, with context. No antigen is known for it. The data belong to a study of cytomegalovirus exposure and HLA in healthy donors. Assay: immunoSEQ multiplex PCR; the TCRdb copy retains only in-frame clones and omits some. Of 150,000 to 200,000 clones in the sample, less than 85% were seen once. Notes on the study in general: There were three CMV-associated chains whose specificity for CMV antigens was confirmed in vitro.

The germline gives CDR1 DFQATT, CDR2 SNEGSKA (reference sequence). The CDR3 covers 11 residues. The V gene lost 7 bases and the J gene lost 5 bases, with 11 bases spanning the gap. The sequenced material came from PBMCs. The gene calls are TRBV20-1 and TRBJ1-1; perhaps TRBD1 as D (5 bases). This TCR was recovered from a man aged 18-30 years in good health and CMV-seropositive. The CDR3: CSVGGDTEAFF. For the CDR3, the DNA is TGCAGTGTCGGAGGGGATACTGAAGCTTTCTTT.